The subject of this entry is one T cell receptor beta chain. These data are taken from a study of blood T cell repertoires in COVID-19. Study-wide background: Whether acute or convalescent, the COVID-19 samples came from the United States, Italy and Spain.

Data came from immunoSEQ multiplex PCR; TCRdb stores just in-frame clones and leaves some out. The data contain tens of thousands of clones, 89% of them seen just once; the ten biggest clones take up approximately 45%. Germline V gives CDR1 LGHNA, CDR2 YNFKEQ. Trimming took 0 bases from V and 5 from J, leaving 7 bases between them. The CDR3 totals 13 residues. This clonotype originated in a woman in her sixties with COVID-19, enrolled during active disease. Material for sequencing was peripheral blood. This chain uses TRBV4-2 with TRBJ1-1, with D unresolved. CDR3 in amino acids: CASSQDRQTEAFF. Written as DNA, the CDR3 is TGTGCCAGCAGCCAAGATCGCCAGACTGAAGCTTTCTTT.